This T cell receptor (beta chain) originates from a study of Tregs in tolerant kidney transplant recipients. About the research overall: Related graft donors supplied nonmyeloablative bone marrow transplants, and mixed chimerism was transient. Overall study findings and caveats: Changing PCR primers prevented nucleotide comparison between some patients' samples. Findings come from small patient numbers and require larger validation.

TCRdb's table, derived via immunoSEQ multiplex PCR, lists solely in-frame clones and lacks some. Among under 85,000 clones listed, roughly nine tenths were seen once. In the case of this clone: Its antigen remains unidentified.

The sequencing here drew on CD4+ T cells from blood, taken before the transplant. The TCR was taken from a human donor who received a combined kidney and bone marrow transplant.

The CDR3 sequence: CASSPQGSGANVLTF. Here the CDR3 DNA reads TGTGCCAGCAGCCCTCAGGGCTCTGGGGCCAACGTCCTGACTTTC. This chain links TRBV14 with TRBJ2-6; a possible D gene is TRBD1 (5 bases). This CDR3 region has 15 residues. V was clipped by 4 bases and J by 0 bases, with 7 bases between them. Germline V CDR1 and CDR2: SGHDN, FVKESK.